These T cell receptor beta chains were read from a single sample in a study of blood T cell repertoires in COVID-19. Here immunoSEQ multiplex PCR was the method, and the copy in TCRdb shows in-frame clones only, minus some. This table holds about 200,000 clones, 88% found once. The sequenced material came from peripheral blood. These receptors were taken from a middle-aged man with active or convalescent COVID-19. CDR3s include the opening cysteine and the closing phenylalanine or tryptophan.

CDR3aa: CASSGQGVLSSYEQYF
len: 16
j_gene: TRBJ2-7
v_gene: TRBV2

CDR3aa: CAWAKGIPGQGYNEQFF
len: 17
j_gene: TRBJ2-1
v_gene: TRBV30

CDR3aa: CASTRPGTEAFF
len: 12
j_gene: TRBJ1-1
v_gene: TRBV12-3/TRBV12-4

CDR3aa: CASSSTGDTEAFF
len: 13
j_gene: TRBJ1-1
v_gene: TRBV6-5

CDR3aa: CASTPAALGHNEQFF
len: 15
j_gene: TRBJ2-1
v_gene: TRBV11-3

CDR3aa: CASSNKTTGRGANVLTF
len: 17
j_gene: TRBJ2-6
v_gene: TRBV7-9

CDR3aa: CATSRGGTYEQYF
len: 13
j_gene: TRBJ2-7
v_gene: TRBV15

CDR3aa: CSVSEADTQYF
len: 11
j_gene: TRBJ2-3
v_gene: TRBV29-1

CDR3aa: CASSDRGNTIYF
len: 12
j_gene: TRBJ1-3
v_gene: TRBV2

CDR3aa: CASHRGRGETQYF
len: 13
j_gene: TRBJ2-5
v_gene: TRBV7-9

CDR3aa: CAICADRVSPQHF
len: 13
j_gene: TRBJ1-5
v_gene: TRBV10-3

CDR3aa: CASSLGGVQPQHF
len: 13
j_gene: TRBJ1-5
v_gene: TRBV12-3/TRBV12-4

CDR3aa: CASSAGGLAGAYEQFF
len: 16
j_gene: TRBJ2-1
v_gene: TRBV19

CDR3aa: CASSQTSGRDIQYF
len: 14
j_gene: TRBJ2-4
v_gene: TRBV7-2

CDR3aa: CASSSPPGNEQYF
len: 13
j_gene: TRBJ2-7
v_gene: TRBV7-9

CDR3aa: CASSSRLASNEQFF
len: 14
j_gene: TRBJ2-1
v_gene: TRBV3-1/TRBV3-2

CDR3aa: CASSFGRPTDTQYF
len: 14
j_gene: TRBJ2-3
v_gene: TRBV5-1

CDR3aa: CAYRVSTNEKLFF
len: 13
j_gene: TRBJ1-4
v_gene: TRBV30

CDR3aa: CASSRKTGVSYNEQFF
len: 16
j_gene: TRBJ2-1
v_gene: TRBV5-1

CDR3aa: CATSARDRVKSAYEQYF
len: 17
j_gene: TRBJ2-7
v_gene: TRBV24-1

CDR3aa: CASSPQGGEQYF
len: 12
j_gene: TRBJ2-7
v_gene: TRBV19

CDR3aa: CASSFARGHTEAFF
len: 14
j_gene: TRBJ1-1
v_gene: TRBV27

CDR3aa: CASSLTGEQFF
len: 11
j_gene: TRBJ2-1
v_gene: TRBV27

CDR3aa: CASSLPMLRYEQYF
len: 14
j_gene: TRBJ2-7
v_gene: TRBV7-2

CDR3aa: CASSFQGAEAFF
len: 12
j_gene: TRBJ1-1
v_gene: TRBV7-9

CDR3aa: CASGGRAETIYNEQFF
len: 16
j_gene: TRBJ2-1
v_gene: TRBV11-3

CDR3aa: CAWTLRQDNYGYTF
len: 14
j_gene: TRBJ1-2
v_gene: TRBV30

CDR3aa: CASSPGQGSNQPQHF
len: 15
j_gene: TRBJ1-5
v_gene: TRBV19

CDR3aa: CASTPGGVEKLFF
len: 13
j_gene: TRBJ1-4
v_gene: TRBV19

CDR3aa: CASSIGQGAGYTF
len: 13
j_gene: TRBJ1-2
v_gene: TRBV2

CDR3aa: CAWRPGDYGYTF
len: 12
j_gene: TRBJ1-2
v_gene: TRBV30

CDR3aa: CASVQGNYGYTF
len: 12
j_gene: TRBJ1-2
v_gene: TRBV19

CDR3aa: CASSVQGNNQPQHF
len: 14
j_gene: TRBJ1-5
v_gene: TRBV19

CDR3aa: CASSLDSRTEAFF
len: 13
j_gene: TRBJ1-1
v_gene: TRBV6-5

CDR3aa: CASSEWGTESNTGELFF
len: 17
j_gene: TRBJ2-2
v_gene: TRBV2

CDR3aa: CASSPRVVGLGNQPQHF
len: 17
j_gene: TRBJ1-5
v_gene: TRBV6-6